Shown below are 21 T cell receptor beta chains from a single sample sequenced in a study of low-dose radiotherapy and immunotherapy resistance in tumors. Covering alpha and beta chains, TRAV- and TRBV-specific primers were used for the first-strand cDNA. The PCR that amplified TCRs ran for approximately 20 cycles, relying on a constant-region primer and a V-primer adapter. TCRdb fed the reads into MiXCR, producing one record per CDR3 protein. The data contain under 15,000 distinct CDR3 sequences, 60% of them singletons. All receptors come from a human donor with advanced metastatic prostate, ovarian, gallbladder or colorectal cancer (not recorded which). This table probably holds off-target reads from a library built for another chain.

The chain uses TRBV7-2 and TRBJ2-3; D gene ambiguous. Trimming removed 1 base from V and 0 bases from J, with 2 bases in between. The CDR3 covers 13 residues. CDR1 and CDR2 (germline): SGHTA, FQGNSA. CDR3 residues: CASSLGSTDTQYF. CDR3 nucleotide sequence: TGTGCCAGCAGCTTAGGAAGCACAGATACGCAGTATTTT.

There are a few counts of this clonotype. In DNA form, the CDR3 reads TGTGCCAGCCGACAGAGCGGAGAGACCCAGTACTTC. Protein: CASRQSGETQYF. The V and J genes are TRBV19 and TRBJ2-5; either TRBD1 or TRBD2 may fit D (5 bases each). The CDR3 contains 12 residues. Germline CDR1 reads LNHDA; CDR2 reads SQIVND (reference sequence). V was pared by 9 bases and J by 4 bases, with 12 bases between.

This chain links TRBV18 with TRBJ2-1; the match to TRBD2 covers 9 bases. The CDR3 loop spans 14 amino acids. Germline V lookup: CDR1 KGHSH, CDR2 LQKENI. V gave up 5 bases and J gave up 5 bases; unmatched junction bases: 4. The CDR3 spells CASSTRLADNEQFF. The CDR3 DNA is TGTGCCAGCTCAACAAGACTAGCGGACAATGAGCAGTTCTTC.

The rearrangement joins TRBV7-2 to TRBJ2-7, with TRBD2 identical over 12 bases. CDR1 is SGHTA and CDR2 is FQGNSA in the germline V gene. The V segment lost 4 bases and the J segment 7 bases; nucleotides outside the gene matches: 11. The CDR3 contains 16 residues. The CDR3: CASSSRTSGTRKEQYF. The CDR3 coding sequence is TGTGCCAGCAGCTCCCGGACTAGCGGGACCCGAAAGGAGCAGTACTTC.

This chain links TRBV28 with TRBJ1-5; tentatively, D is TRBD1 (5 bases). Germline values: CDR1 MDHEN, CDR2 SYDVKM. V gave up 6 bases and J gave up 2 bases, with 11 bases separating them. This CDR3 is built from 14 residues. Here the CDR3 DNA reads TGTGCCAGCAGCCGGGGCGACGGCAATCAGCCCCAGCATTTT. It encodes CASSRGDGNQPQHF.

V and J are TRBV3-1 and TRBJ2-3, with D perhaps matching TRBD1 (5 bases). The germline V and J ends were trimmed by 4 bases and 2 bases, with 16 bases remaining between them. CDR1 is LGHDT, CDR2 YNNKEL, per germline (reference sequence). There are 16 residues in the CDR3. CDR3 residues: CASSPNRLSVTDTQYF. The DNA of the CDR3 is TGTGCCAGCAGCCCAAACAGGCTTTCTGTCACAGATACGCAGTATTTT.

This chain connects TRBV12-3 or TRBV12-4 to TRBJ2-1; 7 bases are a match to TRBD1. This CDR3 contains 14 residues. With V trimmed by 5 bases and J by 7 bases, 8 bases remained unmatched. The CDR3 coding sequence is TGTGCCAGCAGTCCAAGACAGGGTAGAAATGAGCAGTTCTTC. Translating it yields CASSPRQGRNEQFF.

This clonotype was seen more than once but under ten times. V usage is TRBV29-1 and J usage is TRBJ1-3; D is unclear. The CDR3 totals 14 residues. Germline V gene data show CDR1 as SQVTM and CDR2 as ANQGSEA. Trimming cost V 3 bases and J 0 bases, with 9 bases left between them. The CDR3 here is CSVEPGNSGNTIYF. Written as DNA, the CDR3 is TGCAGCGTTGAGCCAGGCAACTCTGGAAACACCATATATTTT.

The rearrangement joins TRBV4-1 to TRBJ2-6; D call uncertain. The CDR3 runs 16 residues. V lost 0 bases and J 0 bases, leaving 6 bases between the germline ends. Germline V lookup: CDR1 MGHRA, CDR2 YSYEKL. CDR3 in amino acids: CASSQEEFSGANVLTF. The CDR3 bases are TGCGCCAGCAGCCAAGAGGAGTTCTCTGGGGCCAACGTCCTGACTTTC.

V usage is TRBV25-1 and J usage is TRBJ2-7; perhaps D is TRBD1 or TRBD2 (6 bases each). There are 17 residues in the CDR3. V was clipped by 5 bases and J by 2 bases, with 22 bases between them. The germline CDR1 and CDR2 sequences are MGHDK and SYGVNS. CDR3 region: CASSSLGGGRTTYEQYF. The CDR3 coding sequence is TGTGCCAGCAGTTCCCTCGGAGGGGGGAGGACCACCTACGAGCAGTACTTC.

The J gene is TRBJ2-5, the V gene TRBV29-1; possible D gene TRBD1, 6 bases. V gave up 6 bases and J gave up 0 bases, with 17 bases separating them. This CDR3 spans 15 amino acids. Germline CDR1 is SQVTM and CDR2 is ANQGSEA. The CDR3 here is CSVQPVTGYQETQYF. DNA for the CDR3: TGCAGCGTCCAGCCTGTAACAGGGTACCAAGAGACCCAGTACTTC.

V is TRBV12-3 or TRBV12-4 and J is TRBJ1-5; weak D call: TRBD1 (6 bases). V lost 3 bases and J 2 bases, leaving 11 bases between the germline ends. This CDR3 has 15 amino acids. The CDR3 DNA reads as TGTGCCAGCAGTTTGATAGGGGGAGGCAATCAGCCCCAGCATTTT. Encoded protein: CASSLIGGGNQPQHF.

This sequence joins TRBV12-3 or TRBV12-4 and TRBJ2-1; no definite D call. Between the trimmed V and J ends, which lost 2 bases and 7 bases, there was a span of 15 bases. The CDR3 extends over 15 amino acids. The DNA of the CDR3 is TGTGCCAGCAGTTTATTACAAGGAAATCGGAATGAGCAGTTCTTC. Protein product: CASSLLQGNRNEQFF.

The chain has TRBV20-1 and TRBJ2-5; D gene ambiguous. V lost 4 bases and J lost 3, with 15 bases in between. CDR1 is DFQATT and CDR2 is SNEGSKA in the germline V gene (reference sequence). This CDR3 comprises 14 residues. The DNA for the CDR3 is TGCAGTGCTACGGATACCGAGACTGAAGAGACCCAGTACTTC. It codes for CSATDTETEETQYF.

The chain is built from TRBV4-3 and TRBJ2-1; tentatively, D is TRBD2 (6 bases). Germline CDR1 and CDR2: LGHNA and YSLEER. Trimming removed 0 bases from V and 6 bases from J, with 18 bases in between. CDR3 length equals 17 residues. The CDR3 bases are TGCGCCAGCAGCCAAGAGATAGGGCTAGCGTACGGCAATGAGCAGTTCTTC. Protein: CASSQEIGLAYGNEQFF.

The table lists this clonotype with a few counts. This chain connects TRBV28 to TRBJ2-7; 9 positions agree with TRBD1. This CDR3 has 14 amino acids. Germline CDR1 reads MDHEN; CDR2 reads SYDVKM. V lost 6 bases and J lost 4; bases outside the gene matches: 7. The DNA of the CDR3 is TGTGCCAGCAGGGGGGGACAGGGTTCTTACGAGCAGTACTTC. As protein: CASRGGQGSYEQYF.

The chain has TRBV19 and TRBJ1-2; D is unresolved. The CDR3 covers 12 residues. Trimming pared 8 bases from V and 2 bases from J, leaving 9 bases between. Germline assignment: CDR1 LNHDA and CDR2 SQIVND (reference sequence). CDR3 nucleotides: TGTGCCAGTTGGACCACCAACTATGGCTACACCTTC. Translating gives CASWTTNYGYTF.

V usage is TRBV28 and J usage is TRBJ2-1, with 12 bases identical to TRBD2. The CDR3 is 14 amino acids. From germline, CDR1 is MDHEN and CDR2 SYDVKM. Trimming removed 5 bases from V and 5 bases from J; junction bases left unmatched: 1. CDR3 loop: CASSRTSGNNEQFF. The CDR3 bases are TGTGCCAGCAGTCGGACTAGCGGGAACAATGAGCAGTTCTTC.

This rearrangement joins TRBV5-1 to TRBJ2-1; 8 bases fit TRBD2. Per germline, CDR1 SGHRS and CDR2 YFSETQ. Germline trimming cut 2 bases from V and 7 bases from J; bases unmatched to any gene: 8. This CDR3 region has 15 residues. This chain's CDR3 is CASSLGAGVGNEQFF. The CDR3 region has the DNA TGCGCCAGCAGCTTAGGAGCGGGAGTCGGGAATGAGCAGTTCTTC.

J is TRBJ2-6 and V is TRBV27; possible D gene TRBD1, 6 bases. Deletions cut 4 bases from V and 0 bases from J, with 7 bases between. This CDR3 contains 15 residues. Germline-derived CDR1 and CDR2 are MNHEY and SMNVEV (reference sequence). In DNA, the CDR3 is TGTGCCAGCAGTTGGACAGCCTCTGGGGCCAACGTCCTGACTTTC. It codes for CASSWTASGANVLTF.

This clonotype has a handful of counts. This chain uses TRBV11-2 with TRBJ1-1; D is unclear. CDR3 length equals 17 residues. With 0 bases removed from V and 1 base from J, the gap between germline ends came to 15 bases. Germline-derived CDR1 and CDR2 are SGHAT and FQNNGV. This CDR3 reads CASSLELGKVRNTEAFF. CDR3 nucleotide sequence: TGTGCCAGCAGCTTAGAGCTGGGTAAGGTTAGGAACACTGAAGCTTTCTTT.